This T cell receptor (beta chain) was observed in a study of cytomegalovirus exposure and HLA in healthy donors. Clones were read by immunoSEQ multiplex PCR, and TCRdb kept only the in-frame ones, dropping some. The sample lists some 310,000 clones, over 75% occurring once. Germline V gives CDR1 GTSNPN, CDR2 SVGIG (reference sequence). The CDR3 covers 13 residues. V lost 4 bases and J lost 3; bases outside the gene matches: 4. Sequencing used PBMCs. The receptor was isolated from a man aged 25-45 years in good health and CMV-seronegative. The chain uses TRBV30 and TRBJ1-2, with 8 bases fitting TRBD1. The CDR3 DNA reads as TGTGCCTGGACCCCGGACAGGGACTATGGCTACACCTTC. Residues: CAWTPDRDYGYTF.